This TCR beta chain originates from a study of T cells after posttransplantation cyclophosphamide. Sequenced by immunoSEQ multiplex PCR; TCRdb stores in-frame clones only, minus some. The sample yields 38,000 or so clones, without any singletons. Points from the study as a whole: TRB clonality was highly associated with recipient CMV seropositivity and reactivation.

In its sample, this clone was seen many times. Its antigen is not identified. This CDR3 has 17 amino acids. V lost 4 bases, J lost 6 bases, and 8 bases stayed unmatched. Germline V lookup: CDR1 LNHDA, CDR2 SQIVND (reference sequence). Sequencing was done on a sample of PBMCs. The chain recombines TRBV19 with TRBJ2-1; 14 nucleotides line up with TRBD2. This sequence originates from a man aged 45-60 years in good health, CMV-negative, and a related stem cell transplant donor. The CDR3, as DNA: TGTGCCAGTAGTAGATGGGGCGGACTAGCGGGAGGCAATGAGCAGTTCTTC. It is translated as CASSRWGGLAGGNEQFF.